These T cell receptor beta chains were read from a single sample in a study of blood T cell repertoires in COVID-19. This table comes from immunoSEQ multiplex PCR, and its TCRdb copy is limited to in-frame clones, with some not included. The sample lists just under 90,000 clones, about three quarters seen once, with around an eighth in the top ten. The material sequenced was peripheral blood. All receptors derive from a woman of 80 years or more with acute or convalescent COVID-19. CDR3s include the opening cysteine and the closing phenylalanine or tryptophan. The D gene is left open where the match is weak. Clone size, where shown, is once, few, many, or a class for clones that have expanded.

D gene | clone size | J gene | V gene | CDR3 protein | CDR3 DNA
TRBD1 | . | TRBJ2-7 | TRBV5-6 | CASSSTDRVVYEQYF | TGTGCCAGCAGCTCGACGGACAGGGTCGTGTACGAGCAGTACTTC
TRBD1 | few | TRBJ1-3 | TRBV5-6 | CASSPGGYGNTIYF | TGTGCCAGCTCTCCAGGGGGGTATGGAAACACCATATATTTT
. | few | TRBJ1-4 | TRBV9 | CASSAGINEKLFF | TGTGCCAGCAGCGCGGGGATTAATGAAAAACTGTTTTTT
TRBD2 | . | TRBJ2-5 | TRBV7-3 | CASSTGGQETQYF | TGTGCCAGTAGTACGGGGGGGCAAGAGACCCAGTACTTC
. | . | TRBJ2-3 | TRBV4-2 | CASRIRSGGADTQYF | TGTGCCAGCAGAATACGGAGCGGAGGAGCAGATACGCAGTATTTT
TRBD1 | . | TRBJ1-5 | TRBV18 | CASSQFIRTGENQPQHF | TGTGCCAGCTCACAATTTATCCGGACAGGGGAAAATCAGCCCCAGCATTTT
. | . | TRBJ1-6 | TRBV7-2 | CASSLVRQNSPLHF | TGTGCCAGCAGCTTAGTGAGACAGAATTCACCCCTCCACTTT
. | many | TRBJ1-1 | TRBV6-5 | CASAWIAGTEAFF | TGTGCCAGCGCTTGGATCGCGGGCACTGAAGCTTTCTTT
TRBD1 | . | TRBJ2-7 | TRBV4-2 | CASSQDPRGRAEQYF | TGTGCCAGCAGCCAAGATCCCAGGGGGCGCGCCGAGCAGTACTTC
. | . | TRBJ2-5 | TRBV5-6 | CASNPLELVGETQYF | TGTGCCAGCAACCCCCTAGAGTTGGTGGGAGAGACCCAGTACTTC
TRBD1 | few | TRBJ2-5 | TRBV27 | CASSLQGQAGFQETQYF | TGTGCCAGCAGTTTACAAGGACAGGCCGGCTTTCAAGAGACCCAGTACTTC
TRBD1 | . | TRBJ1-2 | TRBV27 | CASSPGQGVKSYGYTF | TGTGCCAGCAGCCCAGGCCAGGGGGTAAAGAGCTATGGCTACACCTTC
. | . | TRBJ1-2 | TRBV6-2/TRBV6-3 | CASSYHHRGYTF | TGTGCCAGCAGTTACCACCACAGGGGCTACACCTTC
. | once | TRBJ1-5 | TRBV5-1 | CASSLDRDQPQHF | TGCGCCAGCAGCTTGGATCGAGATCAGCCCCAGCATTTT
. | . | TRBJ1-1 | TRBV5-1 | CASSFGSDTEAFF | TGCGCCAGCAGCTTCGGGTCAGACACTGAAGCTTTCTTT
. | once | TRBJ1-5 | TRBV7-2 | CASSLGTQSYSNQPQHF | TGTGCCAGCAGCTTAGGGACACAAAGCTATAGCAATCAGCCCCAGCATTTT
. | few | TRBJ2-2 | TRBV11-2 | CASSFEGAGELFF | TGTGCCAGCAGCTTTGAGGGGGCCGGGGAGCTGTTTTTT
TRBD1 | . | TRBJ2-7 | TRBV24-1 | CATSDTGTGGREQYF | TGTGCCACCAGTGATACCGGGACAGGGGGGAGAGAGCAGTACTTC
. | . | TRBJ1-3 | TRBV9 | CASSVAIGVNGNTIYF | TGTGCCAGCAGCGTAGCTATAGGGGTAAACGGAAACACCATATATTTT
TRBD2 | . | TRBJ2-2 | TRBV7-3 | CASSLSGGGSGELFF | TGTGCCAGCAGCCTTAGCGGGGGAGGTTCCGGGGAGCTGTTTTTT
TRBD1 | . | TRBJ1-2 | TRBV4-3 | CASSQEGQAGYYGYTF | TGCGCCAGCAGCCAAGAAGGACAGGCGGGATACTATGGCTACACCTTC
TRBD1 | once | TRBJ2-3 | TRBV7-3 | CASSLTGAPADTQYF | TGTGCCAGCAGTTTAACAGGGGCGCCGGCGGATACGCAGTATTTT
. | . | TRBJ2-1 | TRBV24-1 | CATSDLKSSSYNEQFF | TGTGCCACCAGTGATTTGAAGTCGAGCTCCTACAATGAGCAGTTCTTC
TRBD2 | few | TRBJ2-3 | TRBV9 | CASSPGRLAPDTQYF | TGTGCCAGCAGCCCTGGGAGACTAGCACCAGATACGCAGTATTTT
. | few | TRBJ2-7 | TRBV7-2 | CASSLVTRAKNEQYF | TGTGCCAGCAGCTTAGTTACCCGAGCGAAGAACGAGCAGTACTTC
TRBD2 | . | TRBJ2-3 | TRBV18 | CASSPPGTRTPLLTQYF | TGTGCCAGCTCACCACCGGGGACTAGAACCCCTTTACTAACCCAGTATTTT
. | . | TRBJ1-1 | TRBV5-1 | CASSYPEAITEAFF | TGCGCCAGCAGCTACCCGGAGGCTATCACTGAAGCTTTCTTT
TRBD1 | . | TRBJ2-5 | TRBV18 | CASSLDRAQETQYF | TGTGCCAGCTCACTCGACAGGGCCCAAGAGACCCAGTACTTC
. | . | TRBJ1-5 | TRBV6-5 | CASSPPGFRNQPQHF | TGTGCCAGCAGTCCTCCAGGGTTCCGCAATCAGCCCCAGCATTTT
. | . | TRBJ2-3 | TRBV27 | CASSLGRWTDTQYF | TGTGCCAGCAGTCTTGGCAGGTGGACAGATACGCAGTATTTT
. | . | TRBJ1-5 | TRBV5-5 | CASSSAYRDASNQPQHF | TGTGCCAGCAGCTCAGCTTACAGGGACGCGAGCAATCAGCCCCAGCATTTT
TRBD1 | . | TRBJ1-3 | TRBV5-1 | CASSLDRAETGNTIYF | TGCGCCAGCAGCTTAGACAGGGCGGAAACTGGAAACACCATATATTTT
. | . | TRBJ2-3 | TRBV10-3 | CAIGATDTQYF | TGTGCCATCGGGGCCACAGATACGCAGTATTTT
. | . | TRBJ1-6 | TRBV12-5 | CASRQDNSPLHF | TGTGCTAGTAGACAGGATAATTCACCCCTCCACTTT
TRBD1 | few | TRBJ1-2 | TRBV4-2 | CASSADRENYGYTF | TGTGCCAGCAGCGCGGACAGGGAGAACTATGGCTACACCTTC
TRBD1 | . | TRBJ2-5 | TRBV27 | CASSFWDRGQETQYF | TGTGCCAGCAGTTTTTGGGACAGGGGTCAAGAGACCCAGTACTTC
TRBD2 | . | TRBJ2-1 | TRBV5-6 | CASSYALAGLYNEQFF | TGTGCCAGCAGCTACGCTCTAGCGGGGTTGTACAATGAGCAGTTCTTC
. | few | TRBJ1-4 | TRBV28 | CASSWRGGATNEKLFF | TGTGCCAGCAGTTGGCGTGGCGGAGCAACTAATGAAAAACTGTTTTTT
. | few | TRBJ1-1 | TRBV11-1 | CASSPRHGDSEAFF | TGTGCCAGCAGCCCCCGGCATGGTGACTCTGAAGCTTTCTTT
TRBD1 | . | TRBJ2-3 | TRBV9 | CASSVAVPGTGLDTQYF | TGTGCCAGCAGCGTAGCAGTCCCCGGGACAGGGTTAGATACGCAGTATTTT
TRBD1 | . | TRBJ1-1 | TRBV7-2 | CASSLTGATEAFF | TGTGCCAGCAGCTTAACAGGGGCCACTGAAGCTTTCTTT
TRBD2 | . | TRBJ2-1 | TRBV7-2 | CASSWLAGGNNEQFF | TGTGCCAGCAGCTGGCTAGCGGGGGGGAACAATGAGCAGTTCTTC
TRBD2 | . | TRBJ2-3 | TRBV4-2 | CASSQDWTSGGADRLSTDTQYF | TGTGCCAGCAGCCAAGATTGGACTAGCGGGGGGGCCGATCGTCTATCAACAGATACGCAGTATTTT
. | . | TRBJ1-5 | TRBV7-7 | CASSPPTATVDVNQPQHF | TGTGCCAGCAGCCCACCGACAGCAACGGTAGATGTCAATCAGCCCCAGCATTTT
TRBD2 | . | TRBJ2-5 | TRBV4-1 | CASSLTRLAGVETQYF | TGCGCCAGCAGCCTCACCCGACTAGCGGGGGTGGAGACCCAGTACTTC
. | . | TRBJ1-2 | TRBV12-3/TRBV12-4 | CASSPNRYGYTF | TGTGCCAGCAGTCCCAACCGGTATGGCTACACCTTC
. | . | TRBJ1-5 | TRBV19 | CASGSVGRNQPQHF | TGTGCCAGTGGATCAGTGGGCCGCAATCAGCCCCAGCATTTT
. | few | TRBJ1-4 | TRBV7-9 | CASSPNQRDGGKLFF | TGTGCCAGCAGCCCGAACCAGCGGGATGGGGGAAAACTGTTTTTT
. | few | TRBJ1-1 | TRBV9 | CASSATIYEEAFF | TGTGCCAGCAGCGCTACGATTTATGAGGAAGCTTTCTTT
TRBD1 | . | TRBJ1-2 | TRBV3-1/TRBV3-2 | CASSPHTRQGYGYTF | TGTGCCAGCAGCCCCCATACTCGACAGGGCTATGGCTACACCTTC
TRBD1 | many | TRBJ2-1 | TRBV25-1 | CASSPGQGANEQFF | TGTGCCAGCAGCCCTGGACAGGGGGCCAATGAGCAGTTCTTC
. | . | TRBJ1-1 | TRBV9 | CASSVAGTGEGTEAFF | TGTGCCAGCAGCGTAGCTGGGACGGGGGAGGGCACTGAAGCTTTCTTT
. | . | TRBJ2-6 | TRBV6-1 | CASSENPVSGANVLTF | TGTGCCAGCAGTGAGAACCCAGTATCTGGGGCCAACGTCCTGACTTTC
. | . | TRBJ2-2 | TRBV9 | CASSAPGSDTGELFF | TGTGCCAGCAGCGCCCCGGGTAGTGACACCGGGGAGCTGTTTTTT
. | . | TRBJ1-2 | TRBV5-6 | CATRPRSPAYGYTF | TGTGCCACGCGTCCACGGAGCCCCGCTTATGGCTACACCTTC